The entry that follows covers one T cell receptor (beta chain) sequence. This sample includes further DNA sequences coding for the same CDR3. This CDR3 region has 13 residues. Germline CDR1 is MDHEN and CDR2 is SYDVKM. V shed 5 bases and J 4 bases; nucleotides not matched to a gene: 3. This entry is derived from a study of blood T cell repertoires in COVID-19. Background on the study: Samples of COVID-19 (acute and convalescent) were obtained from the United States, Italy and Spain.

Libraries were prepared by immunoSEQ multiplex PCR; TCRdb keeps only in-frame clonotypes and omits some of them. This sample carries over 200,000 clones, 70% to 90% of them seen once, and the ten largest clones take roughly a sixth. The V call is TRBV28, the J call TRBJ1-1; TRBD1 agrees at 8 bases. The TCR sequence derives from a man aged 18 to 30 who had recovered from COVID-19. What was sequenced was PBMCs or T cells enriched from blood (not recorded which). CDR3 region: CASSGTGGTEAFF. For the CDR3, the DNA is TGTGCCAGCAGTGGAACAGGGGGCACTGAAGCTTTCTTT. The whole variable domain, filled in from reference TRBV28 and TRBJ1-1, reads DVKVTQSSRYLVKRTGEKVFLECVQDMDHENMFWYRQDPGLGLRLIYFSYDVKMKEKGDIPEGYSVSREKKERFSLILESASTNQTSMYLCASSGTGGTEAFFGQGTRLTVV.